This TCR beta chain was found in a study of CD8 T cells in ankylosing spondylitis. Generation of TCR beta libraries employed quantitative 5'-RACE incorporating molecular barcodes. MiXCR, applied by TCRdb to the 5' RACE reads, yields one record per CDR3 protein. The sample records about 340,000 distinct CDR3 sequences, roughly 15% being singletons. Trimming cost V 5 bases and J 8 bases; bases outside gene matches: 9. CDR1 MGHDK and CDR2 SYGVNS come from the germline V gene. This CDR3 spans 15 amino acids. There are many counts of this clonotype. What it recognizes is unknown. The study's findings and limits: Within matched ankylosing spondylitis synovial fluid, disease-linked clones were reportedly significantly enriched. A TCR beta motif made of about 8 highly homologous variants seemed typical of ankylosing spondylitis blood.

The material sequenced was blood, either unsorted or a sorted T cell fraction (not recorded which). The sequence came from a male donor with ankylosing spondylitis or in good health (not recorded which). The chain employs TRBV25-1 and TRBJ1-4; 9 bases match TRBD1. DNA for the CDR3: TGTGCCAGCAGTCTGCGGACAGGGGCGAACGAAAAACTGTTTTTT. This sequence encodes CASSLRTGANEKLFF.